The clone carrying this T cell receptor beta chain has a handful of counts. What it binds is unknown. These data come from a study of early T cells in non-severe SARS-CoV-2 infection. Whole-study findings and limits: Clonotype matching in VDJdb favored anti-spike CD8 responses and did not capture private and CD4 specificities.

V was clipped by 4 bases and J by 2 bases; unmatched bases: 13. Germline V gene lookup returns CDR1 KGHSH and CDR2 LQKENI. This CDR3 comprises 18 residues. The TCR library protocol attached unique molecular identifiers to the individual cDNA molecules. TCRdb used MiXCR to reprocess the 5' RACE reads, holding one entry per CDR3 protein. The table lists approximately 76,000 distinct CDR3 sequences, around 10% of them singletons, with about 4.8% in the top ten. V is TRBV18 and J is TRBJ1-1; 10 bases agree with TRBD1. Sequencing was carried out using whole blood. The TCR was taken from an adult who was a healthcare worker with PCR-confirmed SARS-CoV-2 infection or an uninfected control (not recorded which). CDR3 loop: CASSLLPGTGETNTEAFF. The CDR3 bases are TGTGCCAGCTCACTCCTTCCCGGGACAGGGGAAACAAACACTGAAGCTTTCTTT.